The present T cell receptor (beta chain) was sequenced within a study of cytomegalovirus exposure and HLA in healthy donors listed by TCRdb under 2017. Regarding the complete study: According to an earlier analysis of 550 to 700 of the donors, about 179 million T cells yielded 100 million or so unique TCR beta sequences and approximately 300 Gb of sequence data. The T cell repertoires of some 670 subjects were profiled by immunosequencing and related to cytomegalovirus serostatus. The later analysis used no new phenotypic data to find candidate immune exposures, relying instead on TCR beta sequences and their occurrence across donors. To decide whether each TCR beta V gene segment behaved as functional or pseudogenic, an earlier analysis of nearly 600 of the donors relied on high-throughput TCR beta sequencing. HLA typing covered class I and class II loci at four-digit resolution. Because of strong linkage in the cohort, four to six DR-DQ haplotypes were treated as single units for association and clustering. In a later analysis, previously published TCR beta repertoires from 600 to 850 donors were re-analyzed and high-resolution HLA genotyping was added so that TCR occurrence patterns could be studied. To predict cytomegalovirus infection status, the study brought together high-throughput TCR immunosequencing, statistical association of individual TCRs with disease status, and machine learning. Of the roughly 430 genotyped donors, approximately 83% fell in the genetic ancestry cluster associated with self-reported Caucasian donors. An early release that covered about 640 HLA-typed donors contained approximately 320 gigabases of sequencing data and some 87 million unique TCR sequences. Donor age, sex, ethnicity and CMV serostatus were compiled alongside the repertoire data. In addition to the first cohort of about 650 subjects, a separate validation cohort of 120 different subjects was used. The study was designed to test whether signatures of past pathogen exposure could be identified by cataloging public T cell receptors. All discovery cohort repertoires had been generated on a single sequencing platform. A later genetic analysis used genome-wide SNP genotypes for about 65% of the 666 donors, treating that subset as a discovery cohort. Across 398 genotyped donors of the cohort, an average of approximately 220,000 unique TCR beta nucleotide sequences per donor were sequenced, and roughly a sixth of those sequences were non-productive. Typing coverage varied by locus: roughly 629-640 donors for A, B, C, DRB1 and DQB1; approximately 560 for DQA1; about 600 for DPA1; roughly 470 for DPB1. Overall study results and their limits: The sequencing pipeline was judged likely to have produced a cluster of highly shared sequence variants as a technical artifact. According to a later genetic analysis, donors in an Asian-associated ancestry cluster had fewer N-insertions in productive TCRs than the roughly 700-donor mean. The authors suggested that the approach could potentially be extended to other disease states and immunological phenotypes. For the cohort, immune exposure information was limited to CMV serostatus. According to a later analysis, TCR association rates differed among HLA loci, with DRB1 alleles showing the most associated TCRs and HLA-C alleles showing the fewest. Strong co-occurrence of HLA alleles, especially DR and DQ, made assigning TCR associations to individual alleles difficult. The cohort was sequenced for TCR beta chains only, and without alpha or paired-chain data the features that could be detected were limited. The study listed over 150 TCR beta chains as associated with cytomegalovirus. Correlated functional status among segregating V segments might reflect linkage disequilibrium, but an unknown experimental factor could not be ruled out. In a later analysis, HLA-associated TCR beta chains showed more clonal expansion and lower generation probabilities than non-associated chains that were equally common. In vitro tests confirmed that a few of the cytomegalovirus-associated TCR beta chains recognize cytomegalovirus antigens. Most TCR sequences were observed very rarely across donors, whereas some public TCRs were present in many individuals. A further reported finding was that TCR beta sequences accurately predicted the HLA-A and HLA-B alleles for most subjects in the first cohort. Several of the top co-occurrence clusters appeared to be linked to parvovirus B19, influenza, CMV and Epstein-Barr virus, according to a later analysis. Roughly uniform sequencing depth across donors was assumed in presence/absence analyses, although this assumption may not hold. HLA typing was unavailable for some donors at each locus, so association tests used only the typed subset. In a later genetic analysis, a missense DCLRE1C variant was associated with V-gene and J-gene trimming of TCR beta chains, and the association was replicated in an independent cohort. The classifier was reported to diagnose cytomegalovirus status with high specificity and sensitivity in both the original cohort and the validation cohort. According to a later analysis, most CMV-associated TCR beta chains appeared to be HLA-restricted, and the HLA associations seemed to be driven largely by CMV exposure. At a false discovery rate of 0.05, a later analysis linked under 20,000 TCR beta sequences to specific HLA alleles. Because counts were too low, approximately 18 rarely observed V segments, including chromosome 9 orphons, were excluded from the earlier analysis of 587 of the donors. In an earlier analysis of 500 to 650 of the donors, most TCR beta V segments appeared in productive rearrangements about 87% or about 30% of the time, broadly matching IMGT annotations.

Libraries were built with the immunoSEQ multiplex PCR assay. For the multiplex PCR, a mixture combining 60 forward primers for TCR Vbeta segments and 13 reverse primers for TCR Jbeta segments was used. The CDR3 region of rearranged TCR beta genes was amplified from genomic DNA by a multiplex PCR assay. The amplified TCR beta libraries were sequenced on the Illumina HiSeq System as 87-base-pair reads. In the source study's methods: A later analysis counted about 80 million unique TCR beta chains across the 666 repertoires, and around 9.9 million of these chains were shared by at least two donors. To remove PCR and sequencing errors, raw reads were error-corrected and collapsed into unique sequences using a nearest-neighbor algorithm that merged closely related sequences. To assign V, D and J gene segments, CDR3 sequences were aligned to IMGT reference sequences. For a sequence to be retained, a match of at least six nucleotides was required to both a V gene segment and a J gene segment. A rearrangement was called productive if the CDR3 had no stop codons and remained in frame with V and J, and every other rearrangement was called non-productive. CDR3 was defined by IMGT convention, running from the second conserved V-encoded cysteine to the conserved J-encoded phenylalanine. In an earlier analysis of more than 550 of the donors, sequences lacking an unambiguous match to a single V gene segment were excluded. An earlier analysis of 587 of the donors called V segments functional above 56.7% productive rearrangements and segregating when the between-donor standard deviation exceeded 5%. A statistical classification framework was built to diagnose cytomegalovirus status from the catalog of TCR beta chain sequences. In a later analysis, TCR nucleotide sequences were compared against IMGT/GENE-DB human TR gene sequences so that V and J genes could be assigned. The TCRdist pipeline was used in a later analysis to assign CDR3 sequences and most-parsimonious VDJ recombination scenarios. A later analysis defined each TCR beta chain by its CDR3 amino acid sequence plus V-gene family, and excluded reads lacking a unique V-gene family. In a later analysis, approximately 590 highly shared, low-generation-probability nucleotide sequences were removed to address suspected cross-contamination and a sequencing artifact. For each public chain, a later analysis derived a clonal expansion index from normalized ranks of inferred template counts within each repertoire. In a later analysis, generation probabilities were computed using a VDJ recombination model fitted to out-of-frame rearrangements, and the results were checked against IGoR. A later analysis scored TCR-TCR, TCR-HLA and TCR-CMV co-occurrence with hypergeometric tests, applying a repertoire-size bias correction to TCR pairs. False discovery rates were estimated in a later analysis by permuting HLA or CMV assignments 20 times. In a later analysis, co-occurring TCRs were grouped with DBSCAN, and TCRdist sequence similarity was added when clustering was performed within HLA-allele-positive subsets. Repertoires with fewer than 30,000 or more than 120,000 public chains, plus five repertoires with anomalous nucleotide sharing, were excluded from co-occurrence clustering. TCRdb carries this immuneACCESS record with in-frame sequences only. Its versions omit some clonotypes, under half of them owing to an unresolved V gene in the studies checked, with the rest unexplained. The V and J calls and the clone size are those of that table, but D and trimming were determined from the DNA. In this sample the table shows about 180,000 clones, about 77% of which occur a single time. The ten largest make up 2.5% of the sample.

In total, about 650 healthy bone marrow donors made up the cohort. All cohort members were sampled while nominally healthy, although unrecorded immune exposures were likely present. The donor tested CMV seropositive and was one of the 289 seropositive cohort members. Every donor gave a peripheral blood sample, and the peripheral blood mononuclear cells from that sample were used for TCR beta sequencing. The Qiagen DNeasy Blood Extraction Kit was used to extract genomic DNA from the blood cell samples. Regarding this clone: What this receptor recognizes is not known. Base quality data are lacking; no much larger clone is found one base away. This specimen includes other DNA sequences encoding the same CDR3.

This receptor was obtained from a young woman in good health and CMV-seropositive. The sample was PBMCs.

The DNA reads as follows: TGTGCCAGTAGTCAGACGAGAGGGACTGAAGCTTTCTTT. This sequence encodes CASSQTRGTEAFF. This chain joins TRBV19 to TRBJ1-1, with the identity of the D gene unclear. Measured from the cysteine to the phenylalanine, the CDR3 is 13 residues long. Only the CDR3 portion is preserved as DNA: 39 bases, with reading frame beginning at the first base. The V end loses 5 bases and the J end loses 5 bases, and a stretch of 12 bases separates them. From a lookup of the germline V gene (reference sequence), CDR1 and CDR2 are LNHDA and SQIVND.